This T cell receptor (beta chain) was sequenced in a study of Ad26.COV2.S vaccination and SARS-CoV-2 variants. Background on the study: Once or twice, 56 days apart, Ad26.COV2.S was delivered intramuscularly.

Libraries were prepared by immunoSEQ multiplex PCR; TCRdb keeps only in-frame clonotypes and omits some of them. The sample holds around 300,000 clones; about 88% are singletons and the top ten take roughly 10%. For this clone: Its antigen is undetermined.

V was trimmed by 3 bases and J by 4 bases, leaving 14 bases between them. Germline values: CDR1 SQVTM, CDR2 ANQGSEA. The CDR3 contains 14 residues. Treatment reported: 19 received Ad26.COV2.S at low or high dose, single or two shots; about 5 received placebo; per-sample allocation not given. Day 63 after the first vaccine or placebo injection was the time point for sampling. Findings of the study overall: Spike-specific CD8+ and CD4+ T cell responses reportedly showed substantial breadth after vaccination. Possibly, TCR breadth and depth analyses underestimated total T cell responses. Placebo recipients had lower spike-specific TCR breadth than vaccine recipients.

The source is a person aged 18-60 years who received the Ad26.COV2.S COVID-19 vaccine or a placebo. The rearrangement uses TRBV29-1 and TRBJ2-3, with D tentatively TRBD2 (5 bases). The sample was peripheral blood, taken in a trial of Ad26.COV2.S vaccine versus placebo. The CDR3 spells CSVDGSERPDTQYF. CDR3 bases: TGCAGCGTTGATGGGAGCGAGAGGCCAGATACGCAGTATTTT.